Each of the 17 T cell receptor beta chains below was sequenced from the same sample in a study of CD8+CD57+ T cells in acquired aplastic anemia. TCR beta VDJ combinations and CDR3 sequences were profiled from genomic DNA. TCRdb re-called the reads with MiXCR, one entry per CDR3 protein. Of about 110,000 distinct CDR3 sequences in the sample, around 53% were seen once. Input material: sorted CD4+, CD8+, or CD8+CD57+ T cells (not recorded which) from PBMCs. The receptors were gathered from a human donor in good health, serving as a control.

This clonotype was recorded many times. CDR3 residues: CASSSSGSSYNEQFF. As DNA, the CDR3 is TGTGCCAGCAGCTCTAGCGGTAGCTCCTACAATGAGCAGTTCTTC. The chain is built from TRBV19 and TRBJ2-1; TRBD2 aligns across 7 bases. Germline lookup yields CDR1 LNHDA and CDR2 SQIVND (reference sequence). CDR3 length: 15 amino acids. The J segment lost 0 bases and the V segment lost 9 bases, leaving 8 bases of the junction unmatched.

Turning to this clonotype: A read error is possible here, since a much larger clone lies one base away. This CDR3 reads CASSLQGVTEAFF. The CDR3 DNA sequence: TGTGCCAGCAGCTTACAGGGGGTTACTGAAGCTTTCTTT. J is TRBJ1-1 and V is TRBV5-4; 8 bases fit TRBD1. Trimming took 2 bases from V and 5 from J; bases not matched to a gene: 2. CDR3 size: 13 residues. The germline V gene encodes CDR1 SGHNT and CDR2 YYREEE (reference sequence). The variable domain in full, with the rest retrieved from reference TRBV5-4 and TRBJ1-1, is ETGVTQSPTHLIKTRGQQVTLRCSSQSGHNTVSWYQQALGQGPQFIFQYYREEENGRGNFPPRFSGLQFPNYSSELNVNALELDDSALYLCASSLQGVTEAFFGQGTRLTVV.

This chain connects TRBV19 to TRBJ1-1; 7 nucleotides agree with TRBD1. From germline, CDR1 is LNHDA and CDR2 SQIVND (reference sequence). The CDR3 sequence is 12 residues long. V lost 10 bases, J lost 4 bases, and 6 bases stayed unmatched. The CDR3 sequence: CATNQGVTEAFF. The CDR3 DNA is TGTGCCACCAATCAGGGGGTCACTGAAGCTTTCTTT.

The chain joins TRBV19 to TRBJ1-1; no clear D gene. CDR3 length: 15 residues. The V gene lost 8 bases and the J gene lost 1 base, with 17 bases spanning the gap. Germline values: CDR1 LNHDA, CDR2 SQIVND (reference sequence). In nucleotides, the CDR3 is TGTGCCAGTGAACGATGGGGAGGTGGGAACACTGAAGCTTTCTTT. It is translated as CASERWGGGNTEAFF.

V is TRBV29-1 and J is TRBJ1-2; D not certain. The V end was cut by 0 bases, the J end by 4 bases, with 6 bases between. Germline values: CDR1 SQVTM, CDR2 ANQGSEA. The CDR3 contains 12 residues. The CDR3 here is CSVEEQFYGYTF. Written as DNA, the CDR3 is TGCAGCGTTGAAGAACAGTTCTATGGCTACACCTTC. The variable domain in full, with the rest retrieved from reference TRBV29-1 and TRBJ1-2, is SAVISQKPSRDICQRGTSLTIQCQVDSQVTMMFWYRQQPGQSLTLIATANQGSEATYESGFVIDKFPISRPNLTFSTLTVSNMSPEDSSIYLCSVEEQFYGYTFGSGTRLTVV.

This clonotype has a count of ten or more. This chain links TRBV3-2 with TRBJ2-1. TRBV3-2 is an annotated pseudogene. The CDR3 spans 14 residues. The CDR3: CASSQAFSYNEQFF. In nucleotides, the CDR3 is TGTGCCAGCAGCCAGGCATTCTCTTACAATGAGCAGTTCTTC.

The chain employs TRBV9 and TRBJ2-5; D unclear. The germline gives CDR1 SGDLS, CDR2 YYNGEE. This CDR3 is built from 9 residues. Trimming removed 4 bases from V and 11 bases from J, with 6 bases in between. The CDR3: CASSWGQYF. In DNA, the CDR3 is TGTGCCAGCAGCTGGGGACAGTACTTC.

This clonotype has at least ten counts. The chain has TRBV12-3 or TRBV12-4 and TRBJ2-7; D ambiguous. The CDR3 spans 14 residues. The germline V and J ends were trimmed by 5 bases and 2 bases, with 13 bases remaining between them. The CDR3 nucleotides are TGTGCCAGCAGTCTCCCGGGTGGGACCTACGAGCAGTACTTC. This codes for CASSLPGGTYEQYF.

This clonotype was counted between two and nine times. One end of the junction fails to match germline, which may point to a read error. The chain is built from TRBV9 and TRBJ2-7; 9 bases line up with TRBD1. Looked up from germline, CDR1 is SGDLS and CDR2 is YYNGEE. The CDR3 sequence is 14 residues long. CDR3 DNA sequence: TGCGCCAGCAGCGAGGGACAGGGTTCAAACGAGCAGTACTTC. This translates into CASSEGQGSNEQYF.

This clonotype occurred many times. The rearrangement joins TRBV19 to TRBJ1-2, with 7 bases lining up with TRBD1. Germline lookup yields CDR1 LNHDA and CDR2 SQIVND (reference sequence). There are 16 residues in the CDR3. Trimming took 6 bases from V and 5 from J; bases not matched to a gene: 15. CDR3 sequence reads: CASRKLPGDSGYGYTF. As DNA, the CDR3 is TGTGCCAGTAGGAAACTTCCGGGGGACAGCGGGTATGGCTACACCTTC. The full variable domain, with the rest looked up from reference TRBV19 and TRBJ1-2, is DGGITQSPKYLFRKEGQNVTLSCEQNLNHDAMYWYRQDPGQGLRLIYYSQIVNDFQKGDIAEGYSVSREKKESFPLTVTSAQKNPTAFYLCASRKLPGDSGYGYTFGSGTRLTVV.

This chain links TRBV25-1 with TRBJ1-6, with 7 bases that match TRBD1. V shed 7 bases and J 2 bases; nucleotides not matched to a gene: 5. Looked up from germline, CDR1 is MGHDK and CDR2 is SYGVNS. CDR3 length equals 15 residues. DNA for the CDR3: TGTGCCAGCAAGGAACAGGGGACCTATAATTCACCCCTCCACTTT. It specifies CASKEQGTYNSPLHF.

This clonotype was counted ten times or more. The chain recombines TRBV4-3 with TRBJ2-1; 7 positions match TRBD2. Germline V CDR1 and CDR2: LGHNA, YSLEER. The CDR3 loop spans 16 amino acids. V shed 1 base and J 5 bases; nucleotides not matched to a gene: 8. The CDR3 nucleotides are TGCGCCAGCAGCCAAGGCCCCCGCGGGGGAGACAATGAGCAGTTCTTC. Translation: CASSQGPRGGDNEQFF.

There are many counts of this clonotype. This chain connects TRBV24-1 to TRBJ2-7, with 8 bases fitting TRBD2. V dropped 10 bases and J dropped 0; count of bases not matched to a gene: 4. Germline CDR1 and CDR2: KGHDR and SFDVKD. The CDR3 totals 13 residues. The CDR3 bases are TGTGCCACACGGGCGGGGGGCTCCTACGAGCAGTACTTC. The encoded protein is CATRAGGSYEQYF.

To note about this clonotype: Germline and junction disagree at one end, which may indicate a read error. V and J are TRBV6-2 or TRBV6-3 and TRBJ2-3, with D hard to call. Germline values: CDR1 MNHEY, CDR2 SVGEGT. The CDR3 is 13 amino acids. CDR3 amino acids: CACSYSSTDTQYF. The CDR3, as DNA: TGTGCCTGCAGTTACTCTAGCACAGATACGCAGTATTTT.

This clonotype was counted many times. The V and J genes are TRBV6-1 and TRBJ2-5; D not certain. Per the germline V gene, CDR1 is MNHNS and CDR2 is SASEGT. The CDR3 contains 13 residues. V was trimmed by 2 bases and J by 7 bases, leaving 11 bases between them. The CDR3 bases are TGTGCCAGCAGTGAACGACTCCTCGGGACCCAGTACTTC. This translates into CASSERLLGTQYF.

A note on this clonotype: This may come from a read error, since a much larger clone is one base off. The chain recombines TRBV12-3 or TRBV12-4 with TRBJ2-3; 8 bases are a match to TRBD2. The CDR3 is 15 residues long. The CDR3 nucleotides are TGTGCCGGCAGTTTAGGACTAGCATACACAGATACGCAGTATTTT. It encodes CAGSLGLAYTDTQYF.

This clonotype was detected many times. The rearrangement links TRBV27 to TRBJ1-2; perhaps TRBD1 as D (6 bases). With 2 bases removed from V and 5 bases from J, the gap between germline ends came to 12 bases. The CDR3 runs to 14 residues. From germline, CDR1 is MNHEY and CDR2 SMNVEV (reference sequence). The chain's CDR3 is CASSLRGAGYGYTF. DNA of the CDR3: TGTGCCAGCAGTTTAAGGGGGGCCGGGTATGGCTACACCTTC.